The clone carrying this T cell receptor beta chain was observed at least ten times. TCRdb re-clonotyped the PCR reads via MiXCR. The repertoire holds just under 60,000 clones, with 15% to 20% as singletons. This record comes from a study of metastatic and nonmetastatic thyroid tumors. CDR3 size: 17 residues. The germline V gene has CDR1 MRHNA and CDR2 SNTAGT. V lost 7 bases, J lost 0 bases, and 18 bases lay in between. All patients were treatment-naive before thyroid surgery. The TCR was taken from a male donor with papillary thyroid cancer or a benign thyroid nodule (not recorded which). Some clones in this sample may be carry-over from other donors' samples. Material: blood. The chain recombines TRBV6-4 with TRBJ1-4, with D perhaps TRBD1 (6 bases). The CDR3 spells CASTTREGDATNEKLFF. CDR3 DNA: TGTGCCAGCACCACCCGGGAGGGGGATGCAACTAATGAAAAACTGTTTTTT.